A single sample gave rise to the 24 T cell receptor beta chains below, sequenced in a study of T-cell reconstitution after alpha-beta-depleted transplantation in children. Library preparation (for TCRbeta) was performed with unique molecular identifiers. TCRdb reanalysed the PCR reads using MiXCR and keeps one entry per CDR3 protein. The table shows about 360,000 distinct CDR3 sequences, with about an eighth occurring only once. The specimen was PBMCs, collected from the stem cell graft. Source of these receptors: a human donor who donated a stem cell graft to a child with Fanconi anemia.

This clonotype was found many times. The chain combines TRBV5-1 with TRBJ2-3; the D is unclear. Germline assignment: CDR1 SGHRS and CDR2 YFSETQ. The V end lost 0 bases, the J end lost 6 bases, and 5 bases lay between the germline ends. The CDR3 spans 12 residues. The CDR3 region is CASSLEDDTQYF. CDR3 bases: TGCGCCAGCAGCTTGGAGGACGATACGCAGTATTTT.

This clonotype was observed a few times. The CDR3 spells CASSLGTRGYYNEQFF. CDR3 coding DNA: TGTGCCAGCAGCTTAGGAACCAGGGGTTACTACAATGAGCAGTTCTTC. This rearrangement joins TRBV7-2 to TRBJ2-1; TRBD1 is a possible D gene (6 bases). The V gene's germline CDR1 is SGHTA and CDR2 FQGNSA. Trimming shortened V by 1 base and J by 3 bases, and 13 bases separated the two germline ends. The length of the CDR3 is 16 residues.

This clonotype occurred a few times. The V call is TRBV20-1, the J call TRBJ1-5; D is possibly TRBD1 (6 bases). Germline V lookup: CDR1 DFQATT, CDR2 SNEGSKA (reference sequence). CDR3 length: 15 amino acids. Trimming removed 4 bases at V and 8 bases at J, with 21 bases between. CDR3 in amino acids: CSATPDSGPIKPQHF. In nucleotides, the CDR3 is TGCAGTGCTACCCCGGACAGTGGCCCTATCAAGCCCCAGCATTTT.

The chain couples TRBV7-9 to TRBJ1-6, with 9 positions matching TRBD1. The CDR3 runs to 13 residues. V gave up 5 bases and J gave up 11 bases; unmatched junction bases: 4. In germline, CDR1 is SEHNR, CDR2 FQNEAQ (reference sequence). Here the CDR3 DNA reads TGTGCCAGCAGCGCCGACAGGGGGACACCCCTCCACTTT. This sequence encodes CASSADRGTPLHF.

There are a few counts of this clonotype. This rearrangement joins TRBV5-4 to TRBJ2-5; a possible D gene is TRBD1 (6 bases). Germline-derived CDR1 and CDR2 are SGHNT and YYREEE (reference sequence). The CDR3 contains 15 residues. Trimming stripped 3 bases from V and 2 bases from J, with 14 bases between. The CDR3 is CASSSTGLSQETQYF. The CDR3 nucleotides read TGTGCCAGCAGCTCGACAGGCTTATCTCAAGAGACCCAGTACTTC.

This clonotype turned up a few times. V is TRBV28 and J is TRBJ2-5, with TRBD2 identical over 14 bases. The CDR3 covers 16 residues. Germline-derived CDR1 and CDR2 are MDHEN and SYDVKM. The J segment lost 2 bases and the V segment lost 4 bases, leaving 3 bases of the junction unmatched. The CDR3 here is CASSYGTSGGQETQYF. In DNA form, the CDR3 reads TGTGCCAGCAGTTACGGGACTAGCGGGGGACAAGAGACCCAGTACTTC.

The chain has TRBV5-5 and TRBJ1-3; TRBD1 might be the D (5 bases). The CDR3 loop spans 16 amino acids. Germline V gives CDR1 SGHKS, CDR2 YYEKEE (reference sequence). Trimming left V 2 bases short and J 0 bases short, with 12 bases between. In DNA form, the CDR3 reads TGTGCCAGCAGCTTTGGTGCAGGGAGCTCTGGAAACACCATATATTTT. This codes for CASSFGAGSSGNTIYF.

The genes are TRBV11-3 and TRBJ2-3, with a tentative D call TRBD1 (6 bases). This CDR3 is 13 amino acids long. Per the germline V gene, CDR1 is SGHNT and CDR2 is YENEEA. Between the trimmed V and J ends, which lost 5 bases and 2 bases, there was a span of 8 bases. CDR3 amino acids: CASSRQVTDTQYF. CDR3 DNA sequence: TGTGCCAGCAGCCGACAGGTCACAGATACGCAGTATTTT. Filled out from reference TRBV11-3 and TRBJ2-3, the complete variable domain reads EAGVVQSPRYKIIEKKQPVAFWCNPISGHNTLYWYLQNLGQGPELLIRYENEEAVDDSQLPKDRFSAERLKGVDSTLKIQPAELGDSAVYLCASSRQVTDTQYFGPGTRLTVL.

CDR3 residues: CSVEEYRTGFENTEAFF. The CDR3 bases are TGCAGCGTTGAAGAGTATAGGACAGGGTTTGAGAACACTGAAGCTTTCTTT. J is TRBJ1-1 and V is TRBV29-1; 8 nucleotides line up with TRBD1. The CDR3 has 17 residues. Per germline, CDR1 SQVTM and CDR2 ANQGSEA. The V gene end was trimmed by 0 bases and the J gene end by 1 base; junction bases not matched to a gene: 10.

This clonotype was counted between two and nine times. The gene calls are TRBV20-1 and TRBJ2-3, with 9 nucleotides matching TRBD2. The trim removed 6 bases at V and 5 bases at J, leaving 9 bases unmatched. CDR1 and CDR2 (germline): DFQATT, SNEGSKA (reference sequence). The CDR3 is 14 residues long. CDR3 sequence (DNA): TGCAGTGCCACCAGCGGGGGGCTTGGAGATACGCAGTATTTT. The encoded protein is CSATSGGLGDTQYF.

CDR3 loop: CASNNPGTGSNEQFF. The CDR3 DNA sequence: TGTGCCAGCAACAATCCCGGGACAGGGTCCAATGAGCAGTTCTTC. The gene calls are TRBV3-1 and TRBJ2-1; TRBD1 matches at 9 bases. CDR3 length: 15 residues. V gave up 7 bases and J gave up 6 bases; unmatched junction bases: 10. Per germline, CDR1 LGHDT and CDR2 YNNKEL (reference sequence).

This clonotype was detected many times. The rearrangement uses TRBV6-1 and TRBJ1-6; 8 positions match TRBD1. Trimming cost V 6 bases and J 8 bases; bases outside gene matches: 6. The CDR3 extends over 14 amino acids. Germline V CDR1 and CDR2: MNHNS, SASEGT. The CDR3 loop is CASSSGTGHSPLHF. CDR3 sequence (DNA): TGTGCCAGCAGCTCCGGGACAGGCCATTCACCCCTCCACTTT.

In its sample, this clonotype was seen a few times. This chain connects TRBV5-1 to TRBJ2-5; D is uncertain. The germline V gene encodes CDR1 SGHRS and CDR2 YFSETQ. The CDR3 sequence is 15 residues long. V lost 1 base and J lost 2, with 12 bases in between. DNA of the CDR3: TGCGCCAGCAGCTTGCAATCCGGCTATCAAGAGACCCAGTACTTC. Translated: CASSLQSGYQETQYF.

In this sample, this clonotype turned up a few times. V usage is TRBV4-3 and J usage is TRBJ2-5; D is uncertain. Trimming took 0 bases from V and 3 from J, leaving 5 bases between them. The CDR3 is 13 residues long. Germline CDR1 reads LGHNA; CDR2 reads YSLEER. The DNA for the CDR3 is TGCGCCAGCAGCCAAGATCTAAAAGAGACCCAGTACTTC. Protein sequence: CASSQDLKETQYF.

In this sample, this clonotype turned up a few times. CDR3 sequence: CASSRRGGGVYEQYV. CDR3 nucleotides: TGTGCCAGCAGCCGAAGGGGTGGGGGGGTATACGAGCAGTACGTC. The chain joins TRBV6-5 to TRBJ2-7; the match to TRBD2 covers 7 bases. There are 15 residues in the CDR3. J was trimmed by 4 bases and V by 6 bases; bases with no gene match: 12. In germline, CDR1 is MNHEY, CDR2 SVGAGI.

The chain uses TRBV4-2 and TRBJ1-5, with D perhaps matching TRBD1 (5 bases). This CDR3 is built from 17 residues. V was pared by 2 bases and J by 0 bases, with 14 bases between. Germline CDR1 LGHNA, CDR2 YNFKEQ. Here the CDR3 DNA reads TGTGCCAGCAGCCAATTCCAGGGTCAGGTTAGCAATCAGCCCCAGCATTTT. It translates to CASSQFQGQVSNQPQHF.

Points on this clonotype: A single base separates this from a much larger clone, so it may be a read error. The chain joins TRBV27 to TRBJ2-3; TRBD2 aligns across 12 bases. The V segment lost 4 bases and the J segment 6 bases; nucleotides outside the gene matches: 5. CDR1 is MNHEY and CDR2 is SMNVEV in the germline V gene (reference sequence). This CDR3 spans 15 amino acids. CDR3 sequence: CASSSWTSGDDTQYF. Written as DNA, the CDR3 is TGTGCCAGCAGTTCGTGGACTAGCGGGGATGATACGCAGTATTTT.

This clonotype was seen many times. The genes are TRBV4-3 and TRBJ1-2; D is possibly TRBD1 (6 bases). V shed 2 bases and J shed 8 bases, with 12 bases lying between them. Germline lookup yields CDR1 LGHNA and CDR2 YSLEER. The CDR3 loop spans 13 amino acids. The CDR3: CASSQWGLGGYTF. Written as DNA, the CDR3 is TGCGCCAGCAGCCAATGGGGGCTCGGGGGCTACACCTTC.

The count of this clonotype is one. The V call is TRBV14, the J call TRBJ2-1, with D perhaps being TRBD1 or TRBD2 (5 bases each). Trimming removed 2 bases at V and 7 bases at J, with 9 bases between. Germline V gene lookup returns CDR1 SGHDN and CDR2 FVKESK. There are 13 residues in the CDR3. For the CDR3, the DNA is TGTGCCAGCAGCCAAACCGGGGCTAATGAGCAGTTCTTC. Its protein is CASSQTGANEQFF.

This sequence joins TRBV18 and TRBJ2-5; TRBD1 might be the D (6 bases). This CDR3 is built from 14 residues. Germline V lookup: CDR1 KGHSH, CDR2 LQKENI. Trimming shortened V by 3 bases and J by 5 bases, and 13 bases separated the two germline ends. The CDR3 loop reads CASSPSGTQETQYF. The CDR3 DNA is TGTGCCAGCTCACCTTCCGGGACACAGGAGACCCAGTACTTC. Based on the CDR3 plus reference TRBV18 and TRBJ2-5, the full variable domain is NAGVMQNPRHLVRRRGQEARLRCSPMKGHSHVYWYRQLPEEGLKFMVYLQKENIIDESGMPKERFSAEFPKEGPSILRIQQVVRGDSAAYFCASSPSGTQETQYFGPGTRLLVL.

The chain links TRBV3-1 to TRBJ1-3; perhaps TRBD1 as D (5 bases). The ends were cut back, 10 bases at V and 1 base at J, with 11 bases in the middle. The CDR3 consists of 13 residues. From germline, CDR1 is LGHDT and CDR2 YNNKEL (reference sequence). The DNA for the CDR3 is TGTGCCACAGATCCAGGGTCTGGAAACACCATATATTTT. As protein: CATDPGSGNTIYF.

The chain uses TRBV29-1 and TRBJ1-2; D is unclear. The CDR3 sequence is 13 residues long. The V end lost 6 bases, the J end lost 0 bases, and 11 bases lay between the germline ends. Germline lookup yields CDR1 SQVTM and CDR2 ANQGSEA. CDR3 loop: CSVQESANYGYTF. The DNA of the CDR3 is TGCAGCGTCCAAGAGAGTGCTAACTATGGCTACACCTTC. Looking up the rest from reference TRBV29-1 and TRBJ1-2 gives the full variable domain: SAVISQKPSRDICQRGTSLTIQCQVDSQVTMMFWYRQQPGQSLTLIATANQGSEATYESGFVIDKFPISRPNLTFSTLTVSNMSPEDSSIYLCSVQESANYGYTFGSGTRLTVV.

This clonotype was seen a handful of times. V usage is TRBV3-1 and J usage is TRBJ2-7; TRBD1 aligns across 7 bases. Germline V gives CDR1 LGHDT, CDR2 YNNKEL (reference sequence). J gave up 3 bases and V 0 bases, and 8 bases lay outside the gene matches. The CDR3 contains 16 residues. In DNA form, the CDR3 reads TGTGCCAGCAGCCAAGATCAGACAGGGTTCGTCTACGAGCAGTACTTC. This codes for CASSQDQTGFVYEQYF.

The gene calls are TRBV2 and TRBJ2-7; D gene unclear. The CDR3 covers 13 residues. V lost 1 base and J 2 bases, leaving 6 bases between the germline ends. The germline V gene encodes CDR1 SNHLY and CDR2 FYNNEI. CDR3 residues: CASSEGPAYEQYF. The CDR3 DNA reads as TGTGCCAGCAGTGAAGGGCCCGCCTACGAGCAGTACTTC.